This TCR beta chain was observed in a study of blood T cell repertoires in COVID-19. On the study more broadly: The United States, Italy and Spain provided the acute and convalescent COVID-19 samples. T cells, B-cell-depleted T cells, or PBMCs provided the cDNA or gDNA that served as material.

V was shortened by 1 base and J by 4 bases, with 13 bases between the two germline ends. CDR1 and CDR2 (germline): MGHDK, SYGVNS. This CDR3 spans 15 amino acids. This clone was seen many times. Sequenced by immunoSEQ multiplex PCR; TCRdb stores in-frame clones only, minus some. The repertoire consists of 190,000 or so clones, with about 83% occurring once and the leading ten covering roughly 0.9%. Sequencing was done on a sample of peripheral blood. This receptor was taken from a woman aged 18-30 years who had recovered from COVID-19. This sequence joins TRBV25-1 and TRBJ1-2; D remains ambiguous. The DNA of the CDR3 is TGTGCCAGCAGTGAATCCCGGTCCGGTGGCTATGGCTACACCTTC. It yields the protein CASSESRSGGYGYTF.